This paragraph reports one T cell receptor (beta chain). The trim removed 6 bases at V and 7 bases at J, leaving 10 bases unmatched. The CDR3 contains 14 residues. Per the germline V gene, CDR1 is KGHSH and CDR2 is LQKENI. The data derive from a study of blood T cell repertoires in COVID-19. Across the whole study: The analysed material was cDNA or gDNA that came from T cells, B-cell-depleted T cells, or PBMCs.

The protocol was immunoSEQ multiplex PCR, while the TCRdb copy is restricted to in-frame clones and leaves out a portion. Of about 370,000 clones listed, around 87% are singletons. The receptor was isolated from a woman aged 25 to 45 with COVID-19, enrolled during active disease. The genes are TRBV18 and TRBJ2-5; 8 bases line up with TRBD2. Sequencing was carried out using peripheral blood. CDR3 DNA: TGTGCCAGCTCGCCTTTAGCGGGACGGCGGACCCAGTACTTC. It is translated as CASSPLAGRRTQYF.